The rows below give T cell receptor beta chains drawn from one sample of a study of blood T cell repertoires in COVID-19. The protocol was immunoSEQ multiplex PCR, while the TCRdb copy is restricted to in-frame clones and leaves out a portion. The sample lists roughly 70,000 clones; approximately 84% were seen once. The sample taken for sequencing was peripheral blood. All receptors derive from a human donor in a cohort sampled during active COVID-19. The CDR3 runs from the conserved cysteine through the conserved F or W. A D gene is named only where the DNA matches it firmly. Clone sizes are given selectively: once, few, many, or a class where the clone is expanded.

TRBJ1-6 . TRBV6-2/TRBV6-3 TRBD1 18 TGTGCCAGCAGTTACGCCGGACAGGGGGCGTCCTATAATTCACCCCTCCACTTT CASSYAGQGASYNSPLHF
TRBJ1-4 . TRBV25-1 . 15 TGTGCCAGCAGTGAATCTGCGGTCGTAAATGAAAAACTGTTTTTT CASSESAVVNEKLFF
TRBJ2-1 . TRBV5-1 . 13 TGCGCCAGCAGCAGAACAGAGTACAATGAGCAGTTCTTC CASSRTEYNEQFF
TRBJ1-6 . TRBV7-2 TRBD1 14 TGTGCCAGCAGCCGCGGGACAGCTAATTCACCCCTCCACTTT CASSRGTANSPLHF
TRBJ2-7 few TRBV10-3 TRBD1 11 TGTGCCATCAGTTCGGACAGGGAGCAGTACTTC CAISSDREQYF
TRBJ2-3 . TRBV2 TRBD2 13 TGTGCCAGCATACGGGGGGGGGCAGATACGCAGTATTTT CASIRGGADTQYF
TRBJ1-6 few TRBV12-3/TRBV12-4 . 13 TGTGCCAGCAGTTTAGGACAAACTTCACCCCTCCACTTT CASSLGQTSPLHF
TRBJ1-2 . TRBV6-1 TRBD1 13 TGTGCCAGCAGACACCGGGACAGCTGGGGCTACACCTTC CASRHRDSWGYTF
TRBJ2-7 . TRBV6-6 . 13 TGTGCCAGCAGTTCCCGCCCGAGCTACGAGCAGTACTTC CASSSRPSYEQYF
TRBJ2-5 few TRBV5-1 . 12 TGCGCCAGCAGCTTAAGAGGGGAGACCCAGTACTTC CASSLRGETQYF
TRBJ1-2 . TRBV7-9 TRBD1 16 TGTGCCAGCAGCCAGCCCGACAGGGGATTTTGGGATGGCTACACCTTC CASSQPDRGFWDGYTF
TRBJ2-5 . TRBV7-2 . 16 TGTGCCAGCACCTCAACAGGGCCTGGGAGGGCCGAGACCCAGTACTTC CASTSTGPGRAETQYF
TRBJ2-3 . TRBV9 TRBD2 13 TGTGCCAGCAGCGTAGCCGGACTAGCGCGTCAGTATTTT CASSVAGLARQYF
TRBJ2-7 once TRBV28 TRBD1 15 TGTGCCAGCAGAGCACAGGGACAGGGACCCTACGAGCAGTACTTC CASRAQGQGPYEQYF
TRBJ2-3 . TRBV24-1 . 12 TGTGCCCCGGGGGTTGGGGCAGATACGCAGTATTTT CAPGVGADTQYF
TRBJ1-6 . TRBV14 TRBD1 15 TGTGCCAGCAGCCAACTCGACAGGGGTCATTCACCCCTCCACTTT CASSQLDRGHSPLHF
TRBJ2-5 . TRBV18 . 16 TGTGCCAGCTCACCACCGTATGCGGGGACGGTCGAGACCCAGTACTTC CASSPPYAGTVETQYF
TRBJ2-7 . TRBV6-6 TRBD2 17 TGTGCCAGCAGTCCCCTGAGGCCGCGGGGGGCCGCCTACGAGCAGTACTTC CASSPLRPRGAAYEQYF
TRBJ1-2 . TRBV9 . 11 TGTGCCAGCAGCGTAGATTCTCGCTACACCTTC CASSVDSRYTF
TRBJ2-2 . TRBV27 . 12 TGTGCCAGCAGTTACGGGGTCGGGGAGCTGTTTTTT CASSYGVGELFF
TRBJ1-6 . TRBV5-4 . 16 TGTGCCAGCAGCTTGGGGGCGGGAACCTTTATTTCACCCCTCCACTTT CASSLGAGTFISPLHF
TRBJ2-3 . TRBV25-1 TRBD2 14 TGTGCCAGCAGGAAGGAGCGGGGCGCAGATACGCAGTATTTT CASRKERGADTQYF
TRBJ1-2 . TRBV6-5 . 15 TGTGCCAGCAGTTCGAGAGGCAGAACTAACTATGGCTACACCTTC CASSSRGRTNYGYTF
TRBJ1-2 . TRBV15 TRBD1 16 TGTGCCACCAGCAGAGAGGACAGGGGACTCCAGGGGTACTACACCTTC CATSREDRGLQGYYTF
TRBJ2-2 . TRBV7-3 . 14 TGTGCCAGCAGCTTAGGCAGGGCCGCCGGGGAGCTGTTTTTT CASSLGRAAGELFF
TRBJ2-7 . TRBV10-3 . 13 TGTGCCATCGCGGAGCAGGGCTCTTACGAGCAGTACTTC CAIAEQGSYEQYF